The T cell receptor (beta chain) described here comes from a study of T cells after yellow fever vaccination. Notes on the study in general: Contamination by abundant bulk-population clonotypes could be present in FACS-sorted repertoires. Across the CD4 and CD8 compartments, a small share of clonotypes was present in both. Post-booster repertoires again held most primary-vaccination clones (roughly 95% CD4, just under 90% CD8).

Germline CDR1 SQVTM, CDR2 ANQGSEA. V lost 1 base and J 2 bases, leaving 10 bases between the germline ends. The CDR3 covers 14 residues. This clonotype was picked up a small number of times. No antigen is known for it. TCRdb independently ran MiXCR on the 5' RACE reads; one entry per CDR3 protein. The sample holds a few hundred thousand distinct CDR3 sequences, roughly 8.4% seen once. The specimen was PBMCs, collected more than 35 days after the first yellow fever vaccination. The chain recombines TRBV29-1 with TRBJ2-3; no reliable D call. This receptor was taken from a man younger than 30 who received the YFV17D yellow fever vaccine. The CDR3 loop is CSVEANAPTDTQYF. CDR3 sequence (DNA): TGCAGCGTTGAAGCGAACGCCCCCACAGATACGCAGTATTTT.